These 29 T cell receptor beta chains originate from one sample sequenced in a study of blood T cell repertoires in COVID-19. Sequencing used immunoSEQ multiplex PCR; TCRdb keeps in-frame clones, though not all of them. The data contain around 230,000 clones, approximately 89% of them singletons. The sequenced sample consisted of PBMCs or T cells enriched from blood (not recorded which). The receptors were sampled from a woman aged 30 to 39 with acute COVID-19.

J is TRBJ1-3 and V is TRBV7-7, with 8 bases fitting TRBD1. The J segment lost 3 bases and the V segment lost 1 base, leaving 2 bases of the junction unmatched. Germline V gene sequence: CDR1 SSHAT, CDR2 FNYEAQ (reference sequence). CDR3 size: 15 residues. CDR3: CASSLGQGYGNTIYF. Written as DNA, the CDR3 is TGTGCCAGCAGCTTAGGACAGGGGTATGGAAACACCATATATTTT.

This chain joins TRBV7-8 and TRBJ1-5, with no clear D. The CDR3 runs 15 residues. The V end lost 1 base, the J end lost 0 bases, and 7 bases lay between the germline ends. Germline V lookup: CDR1 SGHVS, CDR2 FQNEAQ. The CDR3 DNA reads as TGTGCCAGCAGCTTAGGACAATTTAGCAATCAGCCCCAGCATTTT. Encoded protein: CASSLGQFSNQPQHF.

The chain links TRBV18 to TRBJ1-5; D ambiguous. The CDR3 runs 12 residues. Trimming removed 9 bases from V and 5 bases from J, with 11 bases in between. The germline gives CDR1 KGHSH, CDR2 LQKENI. This chain's CDR3 is CASSSPDQPQHF. DNA for the CDR3: TGTGCCAGTTCTTCCCCCGATCAGCCCCAGCATTTT.

This sequence joins TRBV9 and TRBJ2-5; 8 bases fit TRBD2. This CDR3 contains 15 residues. Germline lookup yields CDR1 SGDLS and CDR2 YYNGEE. V trimming: 4 bases; J trimming: 5 bases; junction bases outside the gene matches: 10. CDR3 amino acids: CASSYNGRVMETQYF. DNA for the CDR3: TGTGCCAGCAGCTATAACGGGAGGGTGATGGAGACCCAGTACTTC.

The table lists this clone with a count of one. The chain carries TRBV2 and TRBJ1-2; the D is unclear. V was trimmed by 5 bases and J by 7 bases, leaving 8 bases between them. The CDR3 totals 11 residues. Germline CDR1 is SNHLY and CDR2 is FYNNEI. CDR3 coding DNA: TGTGCCAGCAGTAGATTGAGTGGCTACACCTTC. Its translation: CASSRLSGYTF.

This sequence joins TRBV7-2 and TRBJ2-1; tentatively, D is TRBD1 (5 bases). With 5 bases removed from V and 8 bases from J, the gap between germline ends came to 13 bases. This CDR3 is 13 amino acids long. In germline, CDR1 is SGHTA, CDR2 FQGNSA. The DNA of the CDR3 is TGTGCCAGCAGCCAAATCCTAGGGGATGAGCAGTTCTTC. It codes for CASSQILGDEQFF.

This rearrangement joins TRBV29-1 to TRBJ1-5; D possibly corresponds to TRBD1 (5 bases). With 7 bases removed from V and 7 bases from J, the gap between germline ends came to 14 bases. The length of the CDR3 is 12 residues. The germline V gene has CDR1 SQVTM and CDR2 ANQGSEA. The CDR3 nucleotides are TGCAGCGCCCGGGGGTTTGGACAGCCCCAGCATTTT. This encodes CSARGFGQPQHF.

The chain uses TRBV5-1 and TRBJ1-5, with 10 bases that match TRBD1. The CDR3 has 15 amino acids. Germline lookup yields CDR1 SGHRS and CDR2 YFSETQ. V shed 4 bases and J 5 bases; nucleotides not matched to a gene: 6. This CDR3 is CASSGGDRGHQPQHF. Written as DNA, the CDR3 is TGCGCCAGCAGCGGGGGGGACAGGGGCCATCAGCCCCAGCATTTT.

The chain employs TRBV14 and TRBJ1-1; weak D call: TRBD1 (6 bases). Germline CDR1 and CDR2: SGHDN and FVKESK. The length of the CDR3 is 12 residues. Trimming stripped 4 bases from V and 11 bases from J, with 14 bases between. CDR3 protein: CASSPDRRRAFF. The CDR3 region has the DNA TGTGCCAGCAGCCCCGACAGGAGAAGGGCTTTCTTT.

The V gene is TRBV15, the J gene TRBJ2-1, with 8 bases aligning to TRBD1. V was pared by 6 bases and J by 8 bases, with 9 bases of the junction left unmatched. Germline V gene lookup returns CDR1 LNHNV and CDR2 YYDKDF (reference sequence). This CDR3 region has 14 residues. For the CDR3, the DNA is TGTGCCACCAGGAATAAGTACAGGGGGGATGAGCAGTTCTTC. Protein sequence: CATRNKYRGDEQFF.

The CDR3 region is CASSLRGPNEQFF. The CDR3 DNA reads as TGTGCCAGCAGTTTACGGGGTCCCAATGAGCAGTTCTTC. This sequence joins TRBV28 and TRBJ2-1; TRBD2 might be the D (5 bases). Trimming left V 2 bases short and J 6 bases short, with 8 bases between. The germline CDR1 and CDR2 sequences are MDHEN and SYDVKM. The CDR3 totals 13 residues.

J is TRBJ2-1 and V is TRBV19; 10 nucleotides match TRBD2. This CDR3 region has 16 residues. J lost 1 base, V lost 6 bases, and 6 bases had no gene match. The germline V gene encodes CDR1 LNHDA and CDR2 SQIVND (reference sequence). CDR3 amino acids: CASRRLAGGSYNEQFF. CDR3 sequence (DNA): TGTGCCAGTAGGCGTTTAGCGGGGGGTTCCTACAATGAGCAGTTCTTC.

The chain joins TRBV30 to TRBJ1-2; 9 bases agree with TRBD1. There are 13 residues in the CDR3. V shed 4 bases, J shed 7 bases, and the junction held 7 bases outside the gene matches. Germline CDR1 reads GTSNPN; CDR2 reads SVGIG (reference sequence). CDR3 protein: CAWMTGGFVGYTF. The CDR3 DNA is TGTGCCTGGATGACAGGGGGTTTTGTTGGCTACACCTTC.

The rearrangement links TRBV29-1 to TRBJ2-3; no definite D call. This CDR3 is built from 11 residues. Between the trimmed V and J ends, which lost 4 bases and 3 bases, there was a span of 5 bases. Germline assignment: CDR1 SQVTM and CDR2 ANQGSEA. In DNA form, the CDR3 reads TGCAGCGTTGGTTCTACAGATACGCAGTATTTT. Its protein is CSVGSTDTQYF.

The rearrangement joins TRBV4-3 to TRBJ2-1, with D maybe TRBD2 (7 bases). V was cut by 0 bases and J by 5 bases, with 14 bases left in between. CDR1 is LGHNA, CDR2 YSLEER, per germline. The CDR3 is made up of 16 amino acids. The CDR3 loop reads CASSQEDAGANNEQFF. The DNA for the CDR3 is TGCGCCAGCAGCCAAGAGGACGCGGGGGCCAACAATGAGCAGTTCTTC.

V usage is TRBV13 and J usage is TRBJ2-3; 9 bases match TRBD2. V lost 2 bases to trimming and J lost 0 bases; unmatched junction nucleotides: 3. Germline lookup yields CDR1 PRHDT and CDR2 FYEKMQ (reference sequence). This CDR3 contains 16 residues. CDR3 protein: CASSLSGRTSTDTQYF. The CDR3 DNA reads as TGTGCCAGCAGCTTAAGCGGGAGGACTAGCACAGATACGCAGTATTTT.

This clone turned up a few times. This chain links TRBV7-2 with TRBJ2-1, with D perhaps matching TRBD1 (6 bases). V shed 5 bases and J shed 5 bases, with 13 bases lying between them. Germline CDR1 reads SGHTA; CDR2 reads FQGNSA. There are 14 residues in the CDR3. The CDR3 region is CASSADRRDNEQFF. The CDR3 DNA follows: TGTGCCAGCAGCGCCGACAGGCGTGACAATGAGCAGTTCTTC.

The chain links TRBV18 to TRBJ1-5, with TRBD1 identical over 8 bases. The CDR3 length is 13 residues. CDR1 and CDR2 (germline): KGHSH, LQKENI. V dropped 4 bases and J dropped 7; count of bases not matched to a gene: 3. The CDR3 loop reads CASSQTGDQPQHF. CDR3 DNA sequence: TGTGCCAGCTCACAGACAGGGGACCAGCCCCAGCATTTT. Drawing the rest from reference TRBV18 and TRBJ1-5, the complete variable domain is NAGVMQNPRHLVRRRGQEARLRCSPMKGHSHVYWYRQLPEEGLKFMVYLQKENIIDESGMPKERFSAEFPKEGPSILRIQQVVRGDSAAYFCASSQTGDQPQHFGDGTRLSIL.

This sequence joins TRBV9 and TRBJ1-4; 7 bases agree with TRBD1. The CDR3 has 16 residues. Germline V lookup: CDR1 SGDLS, CDR2 YYNGEE. Losses at the gene ends were 0 bases for V and 7 bases for J; bases not matched to a gene: 9. CDR3: CASSVGAGGGSEKLFF. The CDR3 nucleotides are TGTGCCAGCAGCGTAGGGGCAGGGGGAGGAAGTGAAAAACTGTTTTTT.

The V call is TRBV6-5, the J call TRBJ1-1; D is uncertain. This CDR3 comprises 14 residues. V was pared by 4 bases and J by 1 base, with 10 bases between. Germline V gives CDR1 MNHEY, CDR2 SVGAGI. The CDR3 coding sequence is TGTGCCAGCAGTTCTTTTGGCACGAACACTGAAGCTTTCTTT. This encodes CASSSFGTNTEAFF.

This clone was recorded only once. The rearrangement uses TRBV5-6 and TRBJ2-3; 8 bases align to TRBD2. The CDR3 extends over 16 amino acids. Germline CDR1 SGHDT, CDR2 YYEEEE. V dropped 2 bases and J dropped 7; count of bases not matched to a gene: 12. The CDR3 DNA is TGTGCCAGCAGCTTTCGAGGGACTAGAGACGCATATACGCAGTATTTT. Encoded protein: CASSFRGTRDAYTQYF. The full variable domain, rest sourced from reference TRBV5-6 and TRBJ2-3, is DAGVTQSPTHLIKTRGQQVTLRCSPKSGHDTVSWYQQALGQGPQFIFQYYEEEERQRGNFPDRFSGHQFPNYSSELNVNALLLGDSALYLCASSFRGTRDAYTQYFGPGTRLTVL.

Here the CDR3 DNA reads TGTGCCAGCAGTTTAATCGGCGGAGCGGGGAACCTTAATGAGCAGTTCTTC. Encoded protein: CASSLIGGAGNLNEQFF. V is TRBV28 and J is TRBJ2-1; 7 bases fit TRBD2. V trimming: 2 bases; J trimming: 7 bases; junction bases outside the gene matches: 14. Germline V gene sequence: CDR1 MDHEN, CDR2 SYDVKM. This CDR3 is 17 amino acids long.

This chain's CDR3 is CASSLLGRGNEQFF. The CDR3 nucleotides read TGTGCCAGCAGTTTATTAGGCCGGGGGAATGAGCAGTTCTTC. The rearrangement links TRBV27 to TRBJ2-1; tentative D call: TRBD2 (6 bases). The germline CDR1 and CDR2 sequences are MNHEY and SMNVEV (reference sequence). V was clipped by 1 base and J by 7 bases, with 11 bases between them. The CDR3 loop spans 14 amino acids.

This clone was found a few times. The chain couples TRBV7-2 to TRBJ1-1; no firm D call. The CDR3 has 13 amino acids. Germline loops: CDR1 SGHTA, CDR2 FQGNSA. Trimming took 1 base from V and 7 from J, leaving 10 bases between them. The CDR3 here is CASSLVSQREAFF. For the CDR3, the DNA is TGTGCCAGCAGCTTAGTTAGTCAGCGTGAAGCTTTCTTT. The full variable domain, its missing parts supplied by reference TRBV7-2 and TRBJ1-1, is GAGVSQSPSNKVTEKGKDVELRCDPISGHTALYWYRQSLGQGLEFLIYFQGNSAPDKSGLPSDRFSAERTGGSVSTLTIQRTQQEDSAVYLCASSLVSQREAFFGQGTRLTVV.

The genes are TRBV28 and TRBJ2-7; 8 nucleotides line up with TRBD1. Germline values: CDR1 MDHEN, CDR2 SYDVKM. The CDR3 loop spans 14 amino acids. V lost 5 bases, J lost 4 bases, and 7 bases stayed unmatched. The CDR3 nucleotides are TGTGCCAGCAGTCCCCGGGACAGGTCATACGAGCAGTACTTC. It yields the protein CASSPRDRSYEQYF.

This sequence joins TRBV21-1 and TRBJ1-2. TRBV21-1 is designated a pseudogene. CDR3 length: 11 amino acids. The CDR3 reads CASYAKNGYTF. Here the CDR3 DNA reads TGTGCCAGCTATGCTAAGAATGGCTACACCTTC.

This clone has only one observation. The chain uses TRBV6-7 and TRBJ1-2; unclear D gene. TRBV6-7 is marked as an open reading frame, function uncertain. The CDR3 totals 16 residues. Deletions cut 5 bases from V and 2 bases from J, with 18 bases between. CDR3 protein: CASSPKLTYRNYGYTF. The DNA of the CDR3 is TGTGCCAGCAGTCCAAAACTTACTTACAGAAACTATGGCTACACCTTC.

The chain joins TRBV6-5 to TRBJ1-2; the match to TRBD1 covers 10 bases. The CDR3 runs to 12 residues. The ends lost 8 bases at V and 10 bases at J; junction bases unmatched: 7. Germline CDR1 reads MNHEY; CDR2 reads SVGAGI. The CDR3 loop reads CASRDRGFDYTF. DNA for the CDR3: TGTGCCAGCCGGGACAGGGGTTTTGACTACACCTTC.

This clone was observed a single time. The chain carries TRBV27 and TRBJ2-2; 9 nucleotides agree with TRBD2. V was clipped by 3 bases and J by 4 bases; unmatched bases: 0. The length of the CDR3 is 14 residues. In germline, CDR1 is MNHEY, CDR2 SMNVEV (reference sequence). The CDR3 DNA follows: TGTGCCAGCAGTTTTAGCGGGGGCACCGGGGAGCTGTTTTTT. It codes for CASSFSGGTGELFF.